The 4 T cell receptor beta chains given below trace back to one sample, sequenced in a study of blood T cell repertoires in COVID-19. Sequencing was performed with immunoSEQ multiplex PCR; in TCRdb, only in-frame clones are kept and a portion is missing. The sample lists a few hundred thousand clones; around 87% were seen once. Sample: PBMCs or T cells enriched from blood (not recorded which). The receptors originated from a man aged 40-55 years in a cohort exposed to, infected with or recovered from COVID-19 (not recorded which).

The chain couples TRBV5-1 to TRBJ2-7, with D possibly being TRBD1 (6 bases). CDR3 length equals 15 residues. V was trimmed by 2 bases and J by 5 bases, leaving 17 bases between them. Germline values: CDR1 SGHRS, CDR2 YFSETQ. DNA of the CDR3: TGCGCCAGCAGCTTAGCTACTACAGGGTCCCACGAGCAGTACTTC. It encodes CASSLATTGSHEQYF.

This clone was recorded once. The V gene is TRBV27, the J gene TRBJ1-2, with a possible D match to TRBD1 (5 bases). V was clipped by 5 bases and J by 3 bases, with 13 bases between them. This CDR3 has 14 amino acids. The germline V gene encodes CDR1 MNHEY and CDR2 SMNVEV (reference sequence). CDR3 residues: CASSAQGGYYGYTF. CDR3 in DNA: TGTGCCAGCAGTGCGCAGGGAGGGTACTATGGCTACACCTTC.

The chain has TRBV19 and TRBJ2-1; D not resolved. Trimming took 7 bases from V and 6 from J, leaving 13 bases between them. This CDR3 is 13 amino acids long. Germline V CDR1 and CDR2: LNHDA, SQIVND (reference sequence). The CDR3 sequence is CASNSAPSNEQFF. The CDR3 coding sequence is TGTGCCAGTAATTCCGCCCCCAGCAATGAGCAGTTCTTC.

Of note for this clone: This CDR3 is also generated by other DNA sequences in the sample. The chain carries TRBV6-5 and TRBJ1-1, with D possibly TRBD1 on 5 matching bases. The CDR3 extends over 13 amino acids. Germline CDR1 reads MNHEY; CDR2 reads SVGAGI. The ends were cut back, 0 bases at V and 3 bases at J, with 5 bases in the middle. CDR3 loop: CASSYSRDTEAFF. CDR3 DNA sequence: TGTGCCAGCAGTTACTCCAGGGACACTGAAGCTTTCTTT.